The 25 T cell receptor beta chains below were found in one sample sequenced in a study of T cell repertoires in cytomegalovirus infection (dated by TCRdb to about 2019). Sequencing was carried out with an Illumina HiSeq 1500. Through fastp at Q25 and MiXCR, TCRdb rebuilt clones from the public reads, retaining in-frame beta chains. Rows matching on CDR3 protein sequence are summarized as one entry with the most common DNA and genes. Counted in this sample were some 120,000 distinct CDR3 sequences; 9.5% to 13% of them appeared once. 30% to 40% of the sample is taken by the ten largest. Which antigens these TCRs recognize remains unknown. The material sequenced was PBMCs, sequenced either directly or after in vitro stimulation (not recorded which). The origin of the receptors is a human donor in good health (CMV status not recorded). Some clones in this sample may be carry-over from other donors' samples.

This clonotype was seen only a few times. CDR3 sequence reads: CSGRLGIYEQFF. In DNA, the CDR3 is TGCAGCGGCCGACTGGGGATCTATGAGCAGTTCTTC. The chain employs TRBV29-1 and TRBJ2-1; D is ambiguous. The CDR3 sequence is 12 residues long. Trimming removed 7 bases from V and 8 bases from J, with 15 bases in between. Germline assignment: CDR1 SQVTM and CDR2 ANQGSEA.

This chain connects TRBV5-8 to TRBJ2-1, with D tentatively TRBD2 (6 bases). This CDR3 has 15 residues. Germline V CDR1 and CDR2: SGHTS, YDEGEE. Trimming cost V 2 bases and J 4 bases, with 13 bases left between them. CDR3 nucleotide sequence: TGTGCCAGCAGCTTCGGGGGTCTAGCTTACAATGAGCAGTTCTTC. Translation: CASSFGGLAYNEQFF.

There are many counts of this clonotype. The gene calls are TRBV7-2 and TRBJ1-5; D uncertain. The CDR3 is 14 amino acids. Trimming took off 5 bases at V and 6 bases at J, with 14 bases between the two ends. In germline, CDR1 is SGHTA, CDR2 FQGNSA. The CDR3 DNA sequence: TGTGCCAGCAGCCCAAAAGTTGGGATTCAGCCCCAGCATTTT. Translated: CASSPKVGIQPQHF.

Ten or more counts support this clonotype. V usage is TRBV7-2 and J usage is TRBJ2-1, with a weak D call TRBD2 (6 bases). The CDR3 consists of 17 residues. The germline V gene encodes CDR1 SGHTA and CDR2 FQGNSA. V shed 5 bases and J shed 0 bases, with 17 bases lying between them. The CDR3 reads CASSTPTRGSSYNEQFF. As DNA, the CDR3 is TGTGCCAGCAGCACCCCGACTAGAGGAAGCTCCTACAATGAGCAGTTCTTC.

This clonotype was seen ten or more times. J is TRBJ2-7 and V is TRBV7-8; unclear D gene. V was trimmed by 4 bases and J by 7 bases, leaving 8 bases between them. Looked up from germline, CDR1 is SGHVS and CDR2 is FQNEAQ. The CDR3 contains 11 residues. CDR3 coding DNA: TGTGCCAGCAGCTCTCCCGGGGAGCAGTACTTC. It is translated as CASSSPGEQYF.

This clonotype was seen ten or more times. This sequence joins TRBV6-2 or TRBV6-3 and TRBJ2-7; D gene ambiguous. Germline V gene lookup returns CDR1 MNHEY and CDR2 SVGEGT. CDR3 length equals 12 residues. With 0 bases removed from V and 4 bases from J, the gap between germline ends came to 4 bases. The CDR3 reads CASSYSDYEQYV. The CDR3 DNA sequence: TGTGCCAGCAGTTACTCGGATTACGAGCAGTACGTC.

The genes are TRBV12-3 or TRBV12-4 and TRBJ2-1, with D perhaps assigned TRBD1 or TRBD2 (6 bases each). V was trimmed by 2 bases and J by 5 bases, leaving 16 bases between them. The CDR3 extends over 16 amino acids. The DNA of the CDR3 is TGTGCCAGCAGTTTAAGGGGGGCAGGCCGTAACAATGAGCAGTTCTTC. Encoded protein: CASSLRGAGRNNEQFF.

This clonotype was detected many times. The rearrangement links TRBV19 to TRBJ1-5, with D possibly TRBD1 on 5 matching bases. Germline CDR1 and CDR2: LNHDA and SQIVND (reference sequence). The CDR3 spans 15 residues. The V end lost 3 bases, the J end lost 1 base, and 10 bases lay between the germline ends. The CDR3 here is CASSIDSNSNQPQHF. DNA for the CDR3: TGTGCCAGTAGTATCGACAGTAACAGCAATCAGCCCCAGCATTTT.

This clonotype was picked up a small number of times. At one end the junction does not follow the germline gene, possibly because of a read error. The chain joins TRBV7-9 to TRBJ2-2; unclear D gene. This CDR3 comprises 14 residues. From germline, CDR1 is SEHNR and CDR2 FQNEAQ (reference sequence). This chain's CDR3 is CANSPISSTGELFF. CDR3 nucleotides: TGTGCCAACAGCCCGATAAGTAGCACCGGGGAGCTGTTTTTT.

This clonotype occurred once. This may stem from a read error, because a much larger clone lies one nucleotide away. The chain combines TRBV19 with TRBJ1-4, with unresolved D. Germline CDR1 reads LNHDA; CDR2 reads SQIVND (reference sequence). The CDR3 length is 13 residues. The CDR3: CDSSISGGEKLFF. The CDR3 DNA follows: TGTGACAGTAGTATCTCAGGAGGGGAAAAACTGTTTTTT.

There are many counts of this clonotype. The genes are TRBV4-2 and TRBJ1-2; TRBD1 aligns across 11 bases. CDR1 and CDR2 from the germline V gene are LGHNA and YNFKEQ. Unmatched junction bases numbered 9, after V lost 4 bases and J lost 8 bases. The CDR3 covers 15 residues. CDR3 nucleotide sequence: TGTGCCAGCAGCCCAACAGGACAGGGGGCGAGGGGCTACACCTTC. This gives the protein CASSPTGQGARGYTF.

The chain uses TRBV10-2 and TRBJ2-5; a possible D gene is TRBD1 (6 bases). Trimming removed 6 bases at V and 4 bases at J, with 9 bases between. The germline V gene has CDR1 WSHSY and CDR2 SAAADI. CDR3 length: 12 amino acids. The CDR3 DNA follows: TGCGCCAGCAGAAGGGGGTCAGAGACCCAGTACTTC. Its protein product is CASRRGSETQYF.

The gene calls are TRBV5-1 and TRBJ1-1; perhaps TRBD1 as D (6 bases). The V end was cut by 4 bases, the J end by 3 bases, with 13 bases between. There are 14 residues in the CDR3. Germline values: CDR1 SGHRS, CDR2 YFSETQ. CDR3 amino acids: CASSPMGAYTEAFF. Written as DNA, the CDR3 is TGCGCCAGCAGCCCAATGGGGGCTTACACTGAAGCTTTCTTT. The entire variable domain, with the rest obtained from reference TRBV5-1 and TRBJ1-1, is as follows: KAGVTQTPRYLIKTRGQQVTLSCSPISGHRSVSWYQQTPGQGLQFLFEYFSETQRNKGNFPGRFSGRQFSNSRSEMNVSTLELGDSALYLCASSPMGAYTEAFFGQGTRLTVV.

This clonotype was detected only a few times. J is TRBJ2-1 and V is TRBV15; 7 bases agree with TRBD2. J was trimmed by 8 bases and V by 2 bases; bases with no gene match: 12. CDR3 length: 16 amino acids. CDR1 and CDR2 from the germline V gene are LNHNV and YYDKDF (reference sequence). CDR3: CATSRTRTRTGDEQFF. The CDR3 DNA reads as TGTGCCACCAGCAGAACTAGGACTAGAACCGGCGATGAGCAGTTCTTC.

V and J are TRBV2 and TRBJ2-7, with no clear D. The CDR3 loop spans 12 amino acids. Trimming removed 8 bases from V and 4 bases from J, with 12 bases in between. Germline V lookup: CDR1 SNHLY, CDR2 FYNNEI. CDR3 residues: CASGVLVYEQYV. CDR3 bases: TGTGCCAGCGGGGTACTGGTATACGAGCAGTACGTC.

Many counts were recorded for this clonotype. This CDR3 reads CASSLDRGQPQHF. In DNA form, the CDR3 reads TGTGCCAGCAGCCTGGACAGGGGTCAGCCCCAGCATTTT. The chain has TRBV11-2 and TRBJ1-5, with 9 bases that match TRBD1. The ends lost 5 bases at V and 6 bases at J; junction bases unmatched: 2. The germline CDR1 and CDR2 sequences are SGHAT and FQNNGV. The CDR3 is 13 amino acids.

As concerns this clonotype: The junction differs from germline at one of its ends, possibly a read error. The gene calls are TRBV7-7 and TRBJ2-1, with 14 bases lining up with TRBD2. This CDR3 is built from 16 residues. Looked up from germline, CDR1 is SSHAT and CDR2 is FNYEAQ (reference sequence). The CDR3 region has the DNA TGTGCTAGCAGCCCGGGACTAGCGGGAGCGGGCAATGAGCAGTTCTTC. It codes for CASSPGLAGAGNEQFF.

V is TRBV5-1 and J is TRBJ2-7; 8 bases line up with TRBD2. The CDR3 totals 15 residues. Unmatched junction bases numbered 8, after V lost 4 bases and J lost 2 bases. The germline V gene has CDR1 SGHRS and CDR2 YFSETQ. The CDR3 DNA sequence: TGCGCCAGCAGCCTCCGGGGGGGGAAAACCTACGAGCAGTACGTC. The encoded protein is CASSLRGGKTYEQYV.

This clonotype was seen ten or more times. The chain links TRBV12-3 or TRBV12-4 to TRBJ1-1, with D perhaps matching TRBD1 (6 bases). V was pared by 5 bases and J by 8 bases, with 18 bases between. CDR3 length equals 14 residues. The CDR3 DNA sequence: TGTGCCAGCAGTGGGCGGGGGGGGCTGGCGGAAGCTTTCTTT. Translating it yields CASSGRGGLAEAFF.

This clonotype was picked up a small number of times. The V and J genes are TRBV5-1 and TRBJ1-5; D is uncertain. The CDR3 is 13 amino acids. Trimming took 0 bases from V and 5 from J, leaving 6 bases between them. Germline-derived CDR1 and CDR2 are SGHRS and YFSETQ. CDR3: CASSLEVDQPQHF. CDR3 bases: TGCGCCAGCAGCTTGGAGGTAGATCAGCCCCAGCATTTT.

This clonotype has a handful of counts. CDR3 loop: CASSPSGANYGYTF. The CDR3 bases are TGTGCCAGCAGTCCGTCTGGGGCCAACTATGGCTACACCTTC. The chain couples TRBV12-3 or TRBV12-4 to TRBJ1-2; D is possibly TRBD1 (5 bases). V was trimmed by 5 bases and J by 2 bases, leaving 12 bases between them. This CDR3 region has 14 residues.

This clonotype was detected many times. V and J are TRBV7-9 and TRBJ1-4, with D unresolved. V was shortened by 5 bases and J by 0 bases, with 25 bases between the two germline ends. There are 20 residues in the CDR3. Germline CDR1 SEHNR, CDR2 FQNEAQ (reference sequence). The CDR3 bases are TGTGCCAGCAGCCCCCCCCGGCAAGGAGGATGGGTTGCAACTAATGAAAAACTGTTTTTT. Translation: CASSPPRQGGWVATNEKLFF.

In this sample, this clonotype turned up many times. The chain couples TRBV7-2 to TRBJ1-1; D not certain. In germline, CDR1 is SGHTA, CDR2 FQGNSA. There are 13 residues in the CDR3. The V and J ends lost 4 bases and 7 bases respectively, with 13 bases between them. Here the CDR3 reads CASSWLTRHEAFF. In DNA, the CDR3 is TGTGCCAGCAGCTGGCTGACGAGGCATGAAGCTTTCTTT.

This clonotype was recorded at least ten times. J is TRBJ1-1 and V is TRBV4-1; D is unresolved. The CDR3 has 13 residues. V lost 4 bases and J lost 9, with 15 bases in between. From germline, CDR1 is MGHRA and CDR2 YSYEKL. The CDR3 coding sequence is TGCGCCAGCAGCCCCACCGCCAGACAAAAAGCTTTCTTT. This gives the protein CASSPTARQKAFF.

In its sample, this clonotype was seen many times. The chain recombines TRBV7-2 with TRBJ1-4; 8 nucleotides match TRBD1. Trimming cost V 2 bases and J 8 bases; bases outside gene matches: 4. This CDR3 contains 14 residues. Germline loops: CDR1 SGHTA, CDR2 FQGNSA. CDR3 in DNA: TGTGCCAGCAGCTTATACAGGGGGGGAGAAAAACTGTTTTTT. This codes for CASSLYRGGEKLFF.